A selection of T cell receptor beta chains follows, all from one sample in a study of graft-versus-host responses after intestinal transplantation. These receptors have no known antigen. Sequencing used immunoSEQ multiplex PCR; TCRdb keeps in-frame clones, though not all of them. The repertoire consists of about 71,000 clones, with approximately 93% occurring once and the leading ten covering about 0.53%. The sequencing used unstimulated CD8+ T cells sorted from spleen or lymph node cells, collected before intestinal transplant. The receptors shown here come from a human donor who received an intestinal transplant. The CDR3 runs from the conserved cysteine through the conserved F or W. A D gene is named only where the DNA matches it firmly. The size of a clone is reported for some rows only, either as once, few or many, or as a class for expanded clones.

j_call d_call clone_size v_call cdr3_nt cdr3_aa
TRBJ1-1 . once TRBV2 TGTGCCAGCAGTGAAGGGGGACTGGTGAACACTGAAGCTTTCTTT CASSEGGLVNTEAFF
TRBJ2-7 . . TRBV9 TGTGCCAGCAGCGTAGGAGTCGCTTCGGACTACGAGCAGTACTTC CASSVGVASDYEQYF
TRBJ1-2 TRBD1 . TRBV29-1 TGCAGCGTTCGCGACAGGGACTATGGCTACACCTTC CSVRDRDYGYTF
TRBJ2-3 . . TRBV19 TGTGCCAGTACCCACGGGCCCCTAGATAGCACAGATACGCAGTATTTT CASTHGPLDSTDTQYF
TRBJ2-7 TRBD2 . TRBV11-1 TGTGCCAGCAGCAGTGGACTAGTCGAGCAGTACTTC CASSSGLVEQYF
TRBJ2-5 TRBD2 . TRBV7-9 TGTGCCAGCAGCTTTTTTAGCGGGGACCAAGAGACCCAGTACTTC CASSFFSGDQETQYF
TRBJ1-5 . . TRBV10-2 TGCGCCAGCAGTGAGTACTGGGCAGGGAGGGATAGCAATCAGCCCCAGCATTTT CASSEYWAGRDSNQPQHF
TRBJ2-3 . . TRBV28 TGTGCCAGCAGTTTTTATCGCGGGCGGGCCACAGATACGCAGTATTTT CASSFYRGRATDTQYF
TRBJ2-4 TRBD2 . TRBV5-6 TGTGCCAGCAGCTTGGGGGGACTAATGGAAAACATTCAGTACTTC CASSLGGLMENIQYF
TRBJ2-7 . once TRBV11-2 TGTGCCAGCAGCTTAGGCAGTAGCGGCTTCTACGAGCAGTACTTC CASSLGSSGFYEQYF
TRBJ1-1 TRBD1 . TRBV19 TGTGCCAGTAGTGTCCTCCCCAGGGGGCATGGTACTGAAGCTTTCTTT CASSVLPRGHGTEAFF
TRBJ2-7 . . TRBV2 TGTGCCAGCAGGGGATCAAGGGGGGGCGGCTCCTACGAGCAGTACTTC CASRGSRGGGSYEQYF
TRBJ1-1 . . TRBV4-1 TGCGCCAGCAGCCAGGGGCCGGGGCAGGGCCGCGAGGGTGCTTTCTTT CASSQGPGQGREGAFF
TRBJ2-5 TRBD1 . TRBV7-6 TGTGCCAGCCTTGACAGGGAATGGGAGACCCAGTACTTC CASLDREWETQYF
TRBJ2-3 . . TRBV10-3 TGTGCCATCAGTGAGTCCATTAAACAGGGTCCTGATACGCAGTATTTT CAISESIKQGPDTQYF
TRBJ2-3 TRBD2 . TRBV13 TGTGCCAGCGCCGTGGCTAGCGGAACAGATACGCAGTATTTT CASAVASGTDTQYF
TRBJ2-1 TRBD1 . TRBV7-6 TGTGCCAGCAGCTTAGGCCGCATGACAGGGGGGGATGAGCAGTTCTTC CASSLGRMTGGDEQFF
TRBJ2-3 TRBD2 . TRBV28 TGTGCCAGCAGCCACCACTTGGCGGGAGGGTCTGGTACAGATACGCAGTATTTT CASSHHLAGGSGTDTQYF
TRBJ2-1 . . TRBV19 TGTGCCAGTAGTACCGACAGGTATGGCCACAATGAGCAGTTCTTC CASSTDRYGHNEQFF
TRBJ1-5 . . TRBV19 TGTGCCAGTACCATACCGGGACAAATGAATCAGCCCCAGCATTTT CASTIPGQMNQPQHF
TRBJ2-7 TRBD2 . TRBV27 TGTGCCAGCTGGAGTGGTAAGGCTAGCGGGTCCTACGAGCAGTACTTC CASWSGKASGSYEQYF
TRBJ2-4 . . TRBV27 TGTGCCAGCAGTACCGACAGAGCCAAAAACATTCAGTACTTC CASSTDRAKNIQYF
TRBJ1-1 . . TRBV9 TGTGCCAGCAGCGTAGTAGAAGAGGGGTTGTTCACTGAAGCTTTCTTT CASSVVEEGLFTEAFF
TRBJ2-5 . . TRBV4-2 TGTGCCAGCAGCCAAGGGACGGAGCAAGAGACCCAGTACTTC CASSQGTEQETQYF
TRBJ2-3 TRBD1 . TRBV6-1 TGTGCCAGCAGTTCGAGACAGGGGTTCACAGATACGCAGTATTTT CASSSRQGFTDTQYF
TRBJ2-7 . few TRBV19 TGTGCCAGTAGTAACCCGGACACCTACGAGCAGTACTTC CASSNPDTYEQYF
TRBJ2-5 TRBD2 . TRBV5-1 TGCGCCAGCAGCTTGGCTCTAGCGGGGTACCAAGAGACCCAGTACTTC CASSLALAGYQETQYF
TRBJ1-2 . . TRBV14 TGTGCCAGCAGCCAAACCGGGGCCAACTATGGCTACACCTTC CASSQTGANYGYTF
TRBJ2-3 . . TRBV9 TGTGCCAGCAGCGTAGAAGGTAGCACAGATACGCAGTATTTT CASSVEGSTDTQYF
TRBJ2-7 TRBD2 . TRBV4-1 TGCGCCAGCAGCCAAGTGTTTAGCGGGAGGAAAGAGCAGTACTTC CASSQVFSGRKEQYF
TRBJ2-2 TRBD1 few TRBV6-5 TGTGCCAGCAGACCAGACAGGGCGACCGGGGAGCTGTTTTTT CASRPDRATGELFF
TRBJ2-1 . . TRBV5-1 TGCGCCAGCAGCTTTAGTCCGGATTCCTACAATGAGCAGTTCTTC CASSFSPDSYNEQFF
TRBJ2-1 TRBD2 . TRBV10-2 TGCGCCAGCAGTGCACCACTCAGCGGGGGATCCTACAATGAGCAGTTCTTC CASSAPLSGGSYNEQFF
TRBJ2-3 . . TRBV21-1 TGTGCCAGCAACCGACAGGGGGCTATCACAGATACGCAGTATTTT CASNRQGAITDTQYF
TRBJ2-2 TRBD2 . TRBV4-2 TGTGCCAGCGCTAGGCCGGCGGGACTAGAGGGTGCCGGGGAGCTGTTTTTT CASARPAGLEGAGELFF
TRBJ1-2 . . TRBV11-1 TGTGCCAGCGGCCCCGGGACATTTCCGCGGGGCTACACCTTC CASGPGTFPRGYTF
TRBJ1-5 . . TRBV5-6 TGTGCCAGCAGCTTGGGGGACTATAGCAATCAGCCCCAGCATTTT CASSLGDYSNQPQHF
TRBJ1-2 . . TRBV7-6 TGTGCCAGCAGCCCAGTGATTATGGCGACGGAAGGCTACACCTTC CASSPVIMATEGYTF
TRBJ2-1 TRBD2 . TRBV7-8 TGTGCCAGCAGCTGGCCTCTTAAGAGGCTAGCGGGAGGGGATGAGCAGTTCTTC CASSWPLKRLAGGDEQFF
TRBJ1-5 . . TRBV2 TGTGCCAGCAGTGATGGGCCTTTCGGCAATCAGCCCCAGCATTTT CASSDGPFGNQPQHF
TRBJ2-5 TRBD1 . TRBV9 TGTGCCAGCAGCGTTACACCGGGACAGGGGGCGGAGACCCAGTACTTC CASSVTPGQGAETQYF
TRBJ1-2 . . TRBV2 TGTGCCAGCAGTGAATTTAGGGAGCCCCTCTATGGCTACACCTTC CASSEFREPLYGYTF
TRBJ2-7 TRBD2 . TRBV30 TGTGCCTGGAGTGTCGGGGCGGGAGCCTACGAGCAGTACTTC CAWSVGAGAYEQYF
TRBJ1-2 . . TRBV9 TGTGCCAGCAGCGGGGCGGGGCCTTCTGGCTACACCTTC CASSGAGPSGYTF
TRBJ1-2 . . TRBV5-8 TGTGCCAGCAGACCTGACCCACAGTGCCCAACGGTCTACACCTTC CASRPDPQCPTVYTF
TRBJ1-2 . . TRBV6-5 TGTGCCAGCAGGAGTGGGGGCGATGGCTACACCTTC CASRSGGDGYTF
TRBJ1-4 TRBD1 . TRBV27 TGTGCCAGTAGACTTAACAGGGGCTTCGGGTCTAATGAAAAACTGTTTTTT CASRLNRGFGSNEKLFF
TRBJ2-5 . . TRBV7-9 TGTGCCAGCAGCTTAGAGATGGACACCGAAGAGACCCAGTACTTC CASSLEMDTEETQYF
TRBJ2-1 TRBD2 . TRBV27 TGTGCCAGCAGGTGGTTTAGCGGGAGTATAAATGAGCAGTTCTTC CASRWFSGSINEQFF
TRBJ2-7 . . TRBV7-6 TGTGCCAGCAGCTTATTTCCGACGACAATTAAGCAGTACTTC CASSLFPTTIKQYF